The sequence of this TCR beta chain was determined in a study of blood T cell repertoires in COVID-19 (dated by TCRdb to the early 2020s). Context from the whole study: The collaborator samples originated in the United States, Italy and Spain and spanned the acute and convalescent phases of COVID-19. The prospective study material was composed of cDNA or gDNA derived from T cells, B-cell-depleted T cells, or PBMCs. The dataset comprised deeply sampled blood TCRbeta repertoires from subjects exposed to, actively infected with, or recovered from COVID-19. The repertoires were made available in a free public database intended to serve as a resource for research on the immune response to SARS-CoV-2. The samples were drawn from the first 160 participants of the ongoing ImmuneRACE study and from 1,254 subjects provided by 6 global collaborators. Nearly every sample came with metadata listing a de-identified subject ID, COVID-19 status, age in years and sex. Where available, HLA class I and class II types were obtained from metadata supplied by the sample provider rather than from assay-based typing. Summary of the overall study and its limitations: How much clinical and demographic metadata was included differed by source and by participant, and the metadata was provided uncurated.

V lost 5 bases and J lost 0 bases, and the count of bases not matched to a germline gene is 10. The CDR3 goes from the cysteine to the phenylalanine over 18 residues. Just CDR3 DNA is preserved here, 54 bases in frame from base 1. CDR1 and CDR2 are drawn from the germline V gene: SGHTA, FQGNSA. Collaborating institutions collected whole blood in K2EDTA tubes following their own protocols. For TCRbeta analysis, collaborators shipped samples in one of three forms: frozen whole blood, isolated PBMCs, or DNA extracted from either of those sample types. TCRbeta CDR3 regions were amplified from genomic DNA using the immunoSEQ Assay, a bias-controlled multiplex PCR. As for how the authors treated the data: Within the assay, amplification of reference gene primers was used to estimate how many nucleated cells each sample contained. To quantify the absolute abundance of each unique TCRbeta CDR3 rearrangement, sequence reads were collapsed and filtered. For each sample, productive Simpson clonality was calculated as the square root of Simpson's diversity index across productive rearrangements. As stored in TCRdb, this immuneACCESS dataset retains in-frame rearrangements with V and J assigned. A fraction of the clones does not appear; measured against another copy, unresolved V genes explain less than half of the discrepancy, and the remainder lacks a known reason. That table furnishes V, J and clone size, whereas the DNA furnished D and trimming. Within this sample are about 120,000 clones, with around nine tenths of them counted one time only. Of the sample, 15% to 20% falls within the top ten clones.

With regard to this clone: There is no known antigen for this receptor. Base qualities were left out, and no much larger clone turns up one base away.

Recombination connected TRBV7-2 to TRBJ1-1; TRBD1 aligns with 12 central bases. The TCR sequence derives from a human donor with acute or convalescent COVID-19. The donor label of this sample is uncertain. Specimen: peripheral blood. The DNA sequence is TGTGCCAGCAGCCCCTCCGGGACAGGGGGCATCATGAACACTGAAGCTTTCTTT. The encoded protein is CASSPSGTGGIMNTEAFF.